This is a list of T cell receptor beta chains from one sample in a study of blood T cell repertoires in COVID-19. Clones were read by immunoSEQ multiplex PCR, and TCRdb kept only the in-frame ones, dropping some. This table holds about 43,000 clones, approximately 80% found once. Sequencing was carried out using peripheral blood. These TCRs come from an older woman with acute or convalescent COVID-19. Each CDR3 is given with its conserved first and last residue. A D gene is named only where the DNA matches it firmly. The size of a clone is reported for some rows only, either as once, few or many, or as a class for expanded clones.

v_gene	abundance	j_gene	d_gene	CDR3aa	CDR3nt
TRBV4-1	.	TRBJ2-6	TRBD1	CASSLGQQGAGANVLTF	TGCGCCAGCAGTCTCGGACAGCAGGGGGCTGGGGCCAACGTCCTGACTTTC
TRBV24-1	.	TRBJ2-3	TRBD2	CATSDRRLAGDPPTDTQYF	TGTGCCACCAGTGATAGGAGACTAGCGGGGGACCCCCCCACAGATACGCAGTATTTT
TRBV14	.	TRBJ2-1	.	CASSQDLSARSYEQFF	TGTGCCAGCAGCCAAGATTTGTCAGCGAGGTCCTATGAGCAGTTCTTC
TRBV6-4	.	TRBJ1-2	TRBD1	CASSPGTGYGYTF	TGTGCCAGCTCACCGGGGACAGGCTATGGCTACACCTTC
TRBV7-9	few	TRBJ1-3	.	CASSLVSGSGNTIYF	TGTGCCAGCAGCTTAGTTTCAGGGTCCGGAAACACCATATATTTT
TRBV6-5	.	TRBJ1-6	TRBD1	CASSFERDRGSSPLHF	TGTGCCAGCAGTTTCGAGCGGGACAGGGGAAGTTCACCCCTCCACTTT
TRBV5-6	.	TRBJ2-7	TRBD1	CASSSTGTGGEEQYF	TGTGCCAGCAGCTCAACCGGGACAGGGGGCGAGGAGCAGTACTTC
TRBV30	.	TRBJ2-7	TRBD2	CAWSGLAGYEQYF	TGTGCCTGGTCGGGACTAGCAGGCTACGAGCAGTACTTC
TRBV10-3	.	TRBJ1-1	TRBD1	CAISAYRGNTEAFF	TGTGCCATCAGTGCGTACAGGGGTAACACTGAAGCTTTCTTT
TRBV19	.	TRBJ1-5	.	CASSIRSGEPQHF	TGTGCCAGTAGTATCCGTAGCGGGGAGCCCCAGCATTTT
TRBV12-3/TRBV12-4	.	TRBJ1-1	TRBD1	CASSSQGKGEAFF	TGTGCCAGCAGTTCACAGGGGAAAGGTGAAGCTTTCTTT
TRBV5-4	.	TRBJ2-1	TRBD2	CASSWGTSGGKDEQFF	TGTGCCAGCAGCTGGGGGACTAGCGGGGGGAAAGATGAGCAGTTCTTC
TRBV15	.	TRBJ2-1	TRBD2	CATSGGGAYNEQFF	TGTGCCACCAGCGGCGGGGGGGCTTACAATGAGCAGTTCTTC
TRBV11-3	.	TRBJ2-1	TRBD2	CASSLRGGGLAGINEQFF	TGTGCCAGCAGCTTAAGGGGGGGCGGACTAGCGGGCATCAATGAGCAGTTCTTC
TRBV4-2	.	TRBJ2-3	TRBD2	CASSQEGGGPHTDTQYF	TGTGCCAGCAGCCAAGAGGGCGGGGGGCCGCACACAGATACGCAGTATTTT
TRBV30	few	TRBJ1-1	TRBD1	CAWDRDRGTAFF	TGTGCCTGGGACCGGGACAGGGGAACAGCTTTCTTT
TRBV7-9	.	TRBJ1-1	.	CASSPQNRALNTEAFF	TGTGCCAGCAGCCCCCAGAACAGAGCCTTGAACACTGAAGCTTTCTTT
TRBV11-1	.	TRBJ2-3	.	CASSSRSLPGTDTQYF	TGTGCCAGCAGCTCGCGGTCCCTGCCGGGCACAGATACGCAGTATTTT
TRBV5-4	.	TRBJ2-3	TRBD1	CASSVPQGQRTDTQYF	TGTGCCAGCAGCGTTCCTCAGGGACAGCGCACAGATACGCAGTATTTT
TRBV24-1	.	TRBJ2-1	TRBD1	CATSEYRGDEQFF	TGTGCCACCAGTGAATACAGGGGTGATGAGCAGTTCTTC
TRBV19	.	TRBJ2-7	.	CASSIFFDRTYEQYF	TGTGCCAGTAGTATCTTTTTCGACAGAACCTACGAGCAGTACTTC
TRBV12-3/TRBV12-4	.	TRBJ1-5	TRBD1	CASSSGGLQPQHF	TGTGCCAGCAGCTCAGGGGGCCTTCAGCCCCAGCATTTT
TRBV24-1	.	TRBJ2-2	.	CATSDFPGPGELFF	TGTGCCACCAGTGATTTCCCTGGGCCCGGGGAGCTGTTTTTT
TRBV5-4	.	TRBJ1-2	TRBD1	CASSPQGSYGYTF	TGTGCCAGCAGCCCACAGGGGAGCTATGGCTACACCTTC
TRBV9	.	TRBJ2-3	TRBD2	CASRGGGGRTDTQYF	TGTGCCAGCAGAGGCGGGGGGGGCCGCACAGATACGCAGTATTTT
TRBV6-2/TRBV6-3	.	TRBJ1-3	TRBD1	CASSYAGNRGGNTIYF	TGTGCCAGCAGTTACGCCGGGAACAGGGGAGGAAACACCATATATTTT
TRBV11-3	once	TRBJ2-1	TRBD1	CASSGTGYNEQFF	TGTGCCAGCAGCGGGACAGGCTACAATGAGCAGTTCTTC
TRBV7-2	few	TRBJ2-7	TRBD2	CASSRVQAGKNEQYF	TGTGCCAGCAGCCGTGTACAAGCGGGGAAAAACGAGCAGTACTTC
TRBV5-4	.	TRBJ1-1	.	CASSGDSEAFF	TGTGCCAGCAGCGGAGACAGTGAAGCTTTCTTT
TRBV4-1	.	TRBJ2-7	TRBD2	CASSPQRRDTHLGGAGPYEQYF	TGCGCCAGCAGCCCGCAGCGCAGAGATACACACCTCGGGGGGGCTGGCCCCTACGAGCAGTACTTC
TRBV5-1	once	TRBJ1-2	.	CASSPAGYYGYTF	TGCGCCAGCAGCCCTGCGGGTTACTATGGCTACACCTTC
TRBV6-5	.	TRBJ1-2	.	CASSPAWEGPYTF	TGTGCCAGCAGCCCCGCCTGGGAGGGCCCCTACACCTTC
TRBV12-3/TRBV12-4	.	TRBJ2-2	TRBD2	CAIDGGTVGELFF	TGTGCCATTGACGGGGGGACCGTCGGGGAGCTGTTTTTT
TRBV5-5	.	TRBJ1-1	.	CASSSPRQRNTEAFF	TGTGCCAGCAGTTCCCCGAGACAGAGGAACACTGAAGCTTTCTTT
TRBV18	few	TRBJ1-3	.	CASSPRQVGSGNTIYF	TGTGCCAGCTCACCACGACAGGTTGGCTCTGGAAACACCATATATTTT
TRBV25-1	once	TRBJ1-4	.	CASSTRGVKLFF	TGTGCCAGCAGCACTCGAGGCGTTAAACTGTTTTTT
TRBV6-5	.	TRBJ2-1	.	CASSYAGGSYNEQFF	TGTGCCAGCAGTTATGCCGGAGGGTCCTACAATGAGCAGTTCTTC
TRBV30	.	TRBJ2-2	.	CAWSEKRQLNTGELFF	TGTGCCTGGAGTGAGAAGAGACAACTTAACACCGGGGAGCTGTTTTTT
TRBV3-1/TRBV3-2	once	TRBJ1-1	.	CASSHRQLNTEAFF	TGTGCCAGCAGCCACCGACAGCTGAACACTGAAGCTTTCTTT
TRBV19	.	TRBJ1-5	TRBD1	CASSITGDRGRHQPQHF	TGTGCCAGTAGTATCACGGGGGACAGGGGGAGGCATCAGCCCCAGCATTTT
TRBV6-6	.	TRBJ1-2	.	CASSYPNSQGYTF	TGTGCCAGCAGTTACCCGAATTCACAGGGCTACACCTTC
TRBV6-1	few	TRBJ1-5	.	CASSERGDPYQPQHF	TGTGCCAGCAGTGAACGGGGGGACCCCTATCAGCCCCAGCATTTT
TRBV19	once	TRBJ1-2	.	CASRLDVAYGYTF	TGTGCCAGCCGACTGGATGTAGCTTATGGCTACACCTTC
TRBV29-1	.	TRBJ1-1	TRBD1	CSVWIRQGVAEAFF	TGCAGCGTTTGGATTAGACAGGGTGTGGCTGAAGCTTTCTTT
TRBV7-8	.	TRBJ2-1	.	CASSLTSYHNEQFF	TGTGCCAGCAGCTTAACTAGCTACCACAATGAGCAGTTCTTC
TRBV5-1	once	TRBJ1-3	.	CASSFGTAGGNTIYF	TGCGCCAGCAGCTTCGGGACGGCGGGGGGAAACACCATATATTTT
TRBV11-1	.	TRBJ2-7	.	CASSLREYYEQYF	TGTGCCAGCAGCTTACGGGAATACTACGAGCAGTACTTC
TRBV24-1	.	TRBJ2-3	TRBD2	CAKISGGDTDTQYF	TGTGCCAAAATAAGCGGGGGGGACACAGATACGCAGTATTTT
TRBV5-6	.	TRBJ2-7	.	CASSFRDTGFEQYF	TGTGCCAGCAGCTTTAGGGATACAGGGTTCGAGCAGTACTTC
TRBV7-9	.	TRBJ1-1	.	CASSLGGGTGYGSEAFF	TGTGCCAGCAGCTTAGGCGGGGGGACCGGGTATGGGTCTGAAGCTTTCTTT
TRBV5-1	few	TRBJ1-2	.	CASSLAGSTADYGYTF	TGCGCCAGCAGCTTGGCCGGCTCCACCGCGGACTATGGCTACACCTTC
TRBV2	.	TRBJ1-5	TRBD1	CASSKGQANNQPQHF	TGTGCCTCCTCGAAGGGACAGGCGAACAATCAGCCCCAGCATTTT